This TCR beta chain was documented in a study of identical twins (dated by TCRdb to between 2015 and 2016). Background on the whole study: TCR alpha and beta repertoires from monozygotic twins, unrelated adults of various ages and cord blood were deep-sequenced to test whether fetal clonotypes persist. To rule out contamination, the twin experiments were replicated at different times with different library preparation protocols.

What the study reported, not specific to this receptor: Because the same donors could not be followed over many years, the conclusions relied on cross-sectional statistical analysis. Zero-insertion analyses could be partly confounded by invariant T cells such as MAIT and iNKT, although diverse VJ usage argued against such confounding for most clonotypes. In monozygotic twins, recombination models systematically underestimated out-of-frame TCR alpha sharing, but the models matched the sharing seen between unrelated individuals. Excess twin sharing in beta out-of-frame sequences was weaker because fewer shared sequences lowered the signal-to-noise ratio. Abundant cord blood beta clonotypes had fewer insertions, young adult naive repertoires showed a similar but weaker trend, and memory repertoires showed no such trend. Compared with coincidental sharing between unrelated individuals, out-of-frame TCR alpha sequences shared between twins showed an excess of sequences with low generation probability.

This clonotype came up a few times. Its binding antigen is unknown. No base-level quality is on record; no much larger clone is a single base apart. The method behind the library was 5' RACE. Sequencing instrument: Illumina HiSeq 2000. A universal primer binding site was introduced by template switching, and a unique molecular identifier was present in the final cDNA, enabling accurate counting of TCR cDNA molecules. Specific primers in the conserved constant-segment region were used to synthesize first-strand cDNA for the TCR alpha and beta chains. Each cDNA library was double barcoded, with a SMART-Mk sample barcode plus Illumina barcodes, to control for contamination. Two successive PCR steps introduced TruSeq adapter sequences along with Illumina sample barcodes. The TCR alpha and beta cDNA libraries were sequenced on the Illumina HiSeq platform using custom primers. In the paper's pipeline: Unique molecular identifiers were extracted from raw reads with MiGEC, and CDR3 positions were determined with MiXCR. For each individual, recombination models were inferred using an EM algorithm with the repgenHMM and IGoR tools. The analysis of shared clonotypes was done with the tcR package in R, with sharing normalized by the product of cloneset sizes. Out-of-frame nonproductive sequences were analyzed to study raw recombination free of thymic and clonal selection effects. The public reads were reanalyzed by TCRdb: fastp trimming at Q25, MiXCR alignment, in-frame beta chains only. Each CDR3 protein gets just one entry, which takes the most common genes and DNA from the rows behind it. The V and J calls shown here were made by TCRdb, not taken from the authors' results. Counted in this sample were 1.5 million to 2 million distinct CDR3 sequences; 25% to 35% of them appeared once. The ten largest clones represent 0.25% to 0.3% of the sample.

Trimming costs V 2 bases and J 1 base, and their ends lie 8 bases apart. As encoded in the germline V gene, CDR1 is SQVTM while CDR2 is ANQGSEA. There are 13 amino acids in the CDR3, from cysteine to phenylalanine inclusive. Only the CDR3 DNA is retained, 39 bases long and in frame from the first base. All donors were healthy Caucasians. Source material: cord blood. The chain uses TRBV29-1 and TRBJ1-2, with the D gene call left open. The source of this sequence is a newborn girl in good health. DNA sequence: TGCAGCGTTGAAATACAGCTTAACTATGGCTACACCTTC. It specifies CSVEIQLNYGYTF.